This entry is about one T cell receptor (beta chain). The target of this receptor is not known. This sample is part of a study of CXCR3-negative and CXCR3-positive naive CD8 T cells (dated by TCRdb to between 2019 and 2020). Regarding the research as a whole: In total, 130 million to 150 million TRB reads were obtained, which works out to roughly 1.5 +/- 0.3 million reads per library. For the TRBV-TRBJ cluster analysis, the naive subsets came from roughly 5 donors, while the memory cells came from 3 donors. Diversity and physicochemical repertoire analyses were performed on 11 donors pooled from two independent experiments.

The CDR3 spans 13 residues, from the cysteine through the phenylalanine. No DNA appears here. TCRdb names NextSeq 550 as the instrument used. The Human TCR Profiling Kit (MiLaboratory) was used to make UMI-labeled 5' RACE TRB cDNA libraries. The full amount of extracted RNA was used for cDNA synthesis, and the full amount of resulting cDNA was used for PCR amplification. Libraries were prepared in parallel with an identical number of PCR cycles. Regarding the original processing steps: About 54,000 +/- 9,700 unique UMI-labeled TRB cDNA molecules per library were extracted with MIGEC and MiXCR, with at least two reads per UMI required. An average of around 40,000 +/- 10,000 functional in-frame TRB CDR3 nucleotide clonotypes without stop codons was found per library. After downsampling to 5000 UMI-labeled TRB molecules per sample, diversity metrics, including normalized Shannon-Wiener and Chao1, were computed in VDJtools. Clonotype-size-weighted physicochemical properties of the central five CDR3 residues (interaction energy, strength, volume and Kidera factor 4) were computed in VDJtools. TCRdb reprocessed the reads and assigns one entry to each CDR3 protein sequence, leaving out DNA. These V and J calls originate from TCRdb's pipeline instead of the authors' own analysis. The table held for this sample gives about 140,000 distinct CDR3 sequences. 0.4% to 0.45% of the sample rests with the top ten.

Study-level results and caveats: TRBV-TRBJ usage was similar between naive CXCR3-negative and CXCR3-positive cells from the same donor, while memory cells showed distinct patterns. Freshly isolated PBMCs were used for most assays because CXCR3 expression went down partially after cryopreservation. Both naive subsets had comparably high repertoire diversity, while memory CD8+ T cells had much lower repertoire diversity. Because surface CD5, which is linked to self-reactivity in mice, was comparable between the naive subsets, TCR interaction strength was also inferred from TRB CDR3 physicochemical properties. TRB CDR3s from CXCR3-positive naive cells showed higher hydrophobicity (lower Kidera factor 4), lower energy, and higher strength and volume indices than CXCR3-negative naive cells.

Each CD8+ T cell subset was flow-sorted in triplicate, with fewer than 350,000 cells per subset placed directly into RLT lysis buffer. To exclude memory contaminants, naive CD8+ T cells were stringently defined as CD45RO-CCR7+CD27+CD95-. Standard density gradient centrifugation was used to isolate peripheral blood mononuclear cells from buffy coats. A FACSAria III was used to flow-sort naive CD8+ T cells into CXCR3-negative and CXCR3-positive populations. Total RNA was extracted from sorted cells using an RNeasy Mini Kit. This sequence uses TRBV12-3 or TRBV12-4 and TRBJ1-1. Sequencing was carried out using naive CXCR3+ CD8+ T cells from blood. Taken with the paper, the label for cell subset or site translates to: CD45RO-CCR7+CD27+CD95- naive CD8+ T cells expressing CXCR3 (TNR3+). The receptor was derived from a human donor in good health. Some clones in this sample may be carry-over from other donors' samples. This receptor carries the CDR3 CASSFSRNTEAFF.